Below are 3 T cell receptor beta chains sequenced from a single sample in a study of shared clonotypes between healthy human individuals (dated by TCRdb to the early 2020s). Receptor libraries were prepared by the immunoSEQ multiplex PCR assay. TCRdb holds this immuneACCESS table with in-frame rearrangements only. Some clones are missing; in checked studies, unresolved V genes explain under half, and the rest has no known cause. This sample holds over a million clones; roughly 96% were observed only once. The ten largest clones take up 1.2% of the sample. The sample taken for sequencing was naive CD4+ T cells sorted from blood. The cell subset or site label corresponds to: CD45RA+ positively selected. The receptors shown here come from a man aged 30 to 39 in good health.

The chain combines TRBV9 with TRBJ2-2; D is possibly TRBD1 (5 bases). CDR3 length equals 17 residues. Trimming removed 0 bases at V and 6 bases at J, with 18 bases between. Germline values: CDR1 SGDLS, CDR2 YYNGEE. Here the CDR3 DNA reads TGTGCCAGCAGCGTAGGGTGGGGCCTCCGAGGCGCCGGGGAGCTGTTTTTT. It is translated as CASSVGWGLRGAGELFF.

CDR3 nucleotide sequence: TGTGCCAGCTCAATCAAAAACACCGGGGAGCTGTTTTTT. Encoded protein: CASSIKNTGELFF. V gene TRBV18 combines with J gene TRBJ2-2; D not resolved. This CDR3 has 13 residues. The germline gives CDR1 KGHSH, CDR2 LQKENI. V gave up 5 bases and J gave up 2 bases, with 6 bases separating them.

The chain carries TRBV30 and TRBJ2-1; the D gene is possibly TRBD2 (5 bases). Germline V gene sequence: CDR1 GTSNPN, CDR2 SVGIG (reference sequence). This CDR3 has 13 amino acids. The V end was cut by 0 bases, the J end by 10 bases, with 13 bases between. CDR3 bases: TGTGCCTGGAGTGTACGCCTACCGGGGGAGCAGTTCTTC. This sequence encodes CAWSVRLPGEQFF.